This TCR beta chain was profiled in a study of blood T cell repertoires in COVID-19. The assay was immunoSEQ multiplex PCR, and TCRdb's table has in-frame clones only and misses some. The sample carries around 71,000 clones, around 86% recorded once. The V end was cut by 11 bases, the J end by 9 bases, with 20 bases between. This CDR3 spans 13 amino acids. This receptor was obtained from a woman in her sixties or seventies with acute or convalescent COVID-19. The J gene is TRBJ1-5, the V gene TRBV12-3 or TRBV12-4; D might be TRBD1 (5 bases). Sequencing input: peripheral blood. The CDR3 sequence: CARGAWGGAPQHF. The DNA for the CDR3 is TGTGCCCGCGGGGCCTGGGGCGGTGCGCCCCAGCATTTT.